The 23 T cell receptor beta chains below all came from one sample that was sequenced in a study of T-cell reconstitution after alpha-beta-depleted transplantation in children. TCRbeta library preparation incorporated unique molecular identifiers. TCRdb re-called the PCR reads with MiXCR, one entry per CDR3 protein. The sample has about 240,000 distinct CDR3 sequences, more than 10% seen once; the top ten hold 2% to 3%. This specimen consisted of PBMCs from the stem cell graft donor, obtained from the stem cell graft. The receptor set was obtained from a human donor who donated a stem cell graft to a child with acute lymphoblastic leukemia.

This clonotype was observed many times. V usage is TRBV5-1 and J usage is TRBJ2-3, with D perhaps matching TRBD2 (6 bases). V was cut by 3 bases and J by 7 bases, with 12 bases left in between. The CDR3 has 13 amino acids. CDR1 SGHRS and CDR2 YFSETQ come from the germline V gene. DNA of the CDR3: TGCGCCAGCAGCTCCGCGGCGGGGAATACGCAGTATTTT. This translates into CASSSAAGNTQYF.

This clonotype was seen repeatedly, ten times or more. The rearrangement joins TRBV18 to TRBJ2-1; 7 bases are a match to TRBD2. The CDR3 covers 14 residues. With V trimmed by 2 bases and J by 7 bases, 5 bases remained unmatched. Germline loops: CDR1 KGHSH, CDR2 LQKENI. CDR3 bases: TGTGCCAGCTCACCAGGAGGACTAGGGAATGAGCAGTTCTTC. This sequence encodes CASSPGGLGNEQFF.

This clonotype was seen repeatedly, ten times or more. The rearrangement links TRBV28 to TRBJ2-2; TRBD1 might be the D (6 bases). The CDR3 extends over 12 amino acids. V gave up 6 bases and J gave up 5 bases, with 7 bases separating them. Germline CDR1 is MDHEN and CDR2 is SYDVKM. The CDR3, as DNA: TGTGCCAGCAGAACAGGGACCGGGGAGCTGTTTTTT. It encodes CASRTGTGELFF.

This clonotype has ten or more counts. The genes are TRBV5-1 and TRBJ2-7; 12 positions match TRBD2. This CDR3 is 18 amino acids long. The ends lost 3 bases at V and 0 bases at J; junction bases unmatched: 10. Germline V gene sequence: CDR1 SGHRS, CDR2 YFSETQ. The CDR3 region is CASSSVAWTSGTSYEQYF. The CDR3 bases are TGCGCCAGCAGCTCCGTGGCCTGGACTAGCGGGACCTCCTACGAGCAGTACTTC.

This clonotype was counted many times. The DNA for the CDR3 is TGTGCCAGCAGTCTCTTCGGGAACGAGGAGACCCAGTACTTC. Translated, it gives CASSLFGNEETQYF. The V call is TRBV12-3 or TRBV12-4, the J call TRBJ2-5; TRBD2 is a possible D gene (5 bases). This CDR3 has 14 amino acids. Trimming pared 5 bases from V and 5 bases from J, leaving 15 bases between.

This clonotype came up many times. The chain is built from TRBV6-1 and TRBJ1-5; 9 bases are a match to TRBD1. CDR3 size: 15 residues. CDR1 is MNHNS and CDR2 is SASEGT in the germline V gene. V shed 6 bases and J 6 bases; nucleotides not matched to a gene: 9. Here the CDR3 DNA reads TGTGCCAGCAGGAAGGGACAGGGTGGAATTCAGCCCCAGCATTTT. This codes for CASRKGQGGIQPQHF.

This clonotype was counted ten times or more. This chain joins TRBV20-1 and TRBJ2-1; no reliable D call. Deletions cut 5 bases from V and 0 bases from J, with 11 bases between. This CDR3 is 14 amino acids long. Germline values: CDR1 DFQATT, CDR2 SNEGSKA (reference sequence). The CDR3 loop is CSAPYTYSYNEQFF. The CDR3 DNA sequence: TGCAGTGCTCCCTATACCTACTCCTACAATGAGCAGTTCTTC.

This clonotype was seen at least ten times. This CDR3 reads CASSQDLLLGRGTDTQYF. The DNA of the CDR3 is TGCGCCAGCAGCCAAGATTTACTCCTAGGGCGGGGCACAGATACGCAGTATTTT. V usage is TRBV4-3 and J usage is TRBJ2-3, with D possibly TRBD2 on 5 matching bases. The CDR3 has 18 residues. Germline V gives CDR1 LGHNA, CDR2 YSLEER. V lost 0 bases and J lost 1, with 17 bases in between.

With regard to this clonotype: A single base separates this from a much larger clone, so it may be a read error. The chain combines TRBV20-1 with TRBJ1-5; D is possibly TRBD1 (5 bases). Deletions cut 5 bases from V and 3 bases from J, with 14 bases between. This CDR3 has 14 amino acids. CDR1 DFQATT and CDR2 SNEGSKA come from the germline V gene (reference sequence). The CDR3 DNA sequence: TGCAGTGCTTCCGGGGGGGTAGACAATCAGCCCCAGCATTTT. Translation: CSASGGVDNQPQHF.

This clonotype was recorded at least ten times. J is TRBJ2-6 and V is TRBV28, with 7 bases identical to TRBD1. The germline gives CDR1 MDHEN, CDR2 SYDVKM. Trimming at V came to 5 bases and at J to 0 bases, leaving 10 bases not matched to a gene. The CDR3 contains 18 residues. CDR3 nucleotides: TGTGCCAGCAGTCACCGGGACAGAAAGTTCTCTGGGGCCAACGTCCTGACTTTC. Protein: CASSHRDRKFSGANVLTF.

The chain uses TRBV5-5 and TRBJ2-7; D ambiguous. This CDR3 is 14 amino acids long. The germline V and J ends were trimmed by 4 bases and 2 bases, with 13 bases remaining between them. Germline CDR1 and CDR2: SGHKS and YYEKEE (reference sequence). CDR3 region: CASSPPRQAYEQYF. CDR3 DNA: TGTGCCAGCAGCCCCCCCCGGCAGGCCTACGAGCAGTACTTC. Based on the CDR3 plus reference TRBV5-5 and TRBJ2-7, the full variable domain is DAGVTQSPTHLIKTRGQQVTLRCSPISGHKSVSWYQQVLGQGPQFIFQYYEKEERGRGNFPDRFSARQFPNYSSELNVNALLLGDSALYLCASSPPRQAYEQYFGPGTRLTVT.

The chain is built from TRBV6-1 and TRBJ1-3; 7 bases line up with TRBD1. Germline V gene sequence: CDR1 MNHNS, CDR2 SASEGT. J lost 0 bases, V lost 6 bases, and 11 bases had no gene match. The CDR3 is made up of 17 amino acids. The DNA of the CDR3 is TGTGCCAGCAGATCACAGGGGTTCACCACCTCTGGAAACACCATATATTTT. Its protein product is CASRSQGFTTSGNTIYF.

In this sample, this clonotype turned up many times. This chain connects TRBV20-1 to TRBJ1-5, with 7 bases matching TRBD1. From germline, CDR1 is DFQATT and CDR2 SNEGSKA (reference sequence). The V and J ends lost 0 bases and 7 bases, in that order; junction bases with no gene match: 6. This CDR3 is 14 amino acids long. The CDR3 DNA follows: TGCAGTGCTAGAGATCTAGACAGGGCCCAGCCCCAGCATTTT. This sequence encodes CSARDLDRAQPQHF.

This clonotype showed up many times. The chain carries TRBV9 and TRBJ1-1; 11 bases are shared with TRBD1. The CDR3 totals 16 residues. After removal of 5 bases from V and 4 bases from J, the junction contained 10 bases not matched to a gene. Germline values: CDR1 SGDLS, CDR2 YYNGEE. CDR3 DNA sequence: TGTGCCAGCAGTCATCCCAGAGGGACAGGGGGCACTGAAGCTTTCTTT. This sequence encodes CASSHPRGTGGTEAFF. The complete variable domain, with remaining parts taken from reference TRBV9 and TRBJ1-1, reads DSGVTQTPKHLITATGQRVTLRCSPRSGDLSVYWYQQSLDQGLQFLIQYYNGEERAKGNILERFSAQQFPDLHSELNLSSLELGDSALYFCASSHPRGTGGTEAFFGQGTRLTVV.

Of note for this clonotype: A clone one base away is much larger, so this may be a read error. The V gene is TRBV29-1, the J gene TRBJ2-2; the D gene is possibly TRBD1 (5 bases). The CDR3 runs to 12 residues. Deletions cut 7 bases from V and 10 bases from J, with 16 bases between. The germline V gene encodes CDR1 SQVTM and CDR2 ANQGSEA. CDR3 in amino acids: CSASGWNAELFF. The CDR3 DNA is TGCAGCGCCTCAGGGTGGAACGCGGAGCTGTTTTTT.

This clonotype was seen many times. This chain connects TRBV7-9 to TRBJ1-5; tentative D call: TRBD1 (5 bases). This CDR3 contains 14 residues. The germline V gene encodes CDR1 SEHNR and CDR2 FQNEAQ (reference sequence). Trimming stripped 8 bases from V and 4 bases from J, with 15 bases between. CDR3 protein: CASLPPGRNQPQHF. The CDR3 coding sequence is TGTGCCAGCCTCCCCCCGGGGCGGAATCAGCCCCAGCATTTT.

This clonotype was detected ten times or more. V is TRBV10-3 and J is TRBJ2-1, with D tentatively TRBD1 (5 bases). The V and J ends lost 3 bases and 8 bases respectively, with 5 bases between them. Looked up from germline, CDR1 is ENHRY and CDR2 is SYGVKD. The CDR3 length is 11 residues. The CDR3 DNA reads TGTGCCATCAGTGACAGGGATGAGCAGTTCTTC. The encoded protein is CAISDRDEQFF.

CDR3 nucleotides: TGTGCCAGCTCCCGTGAGGGTATGGGTGCGAACACTGAAGCTTTCTTT. The encoded protein is CASSREGMGANTEAFF. This rearrangement joins TRBV18 to TRBJ1-1, with D unclear. The germline V gene has CDR1 KGHSH and CDR2 LQKENI. Deletions cut 6 bases from V and 1 base from J, with 18 bases between. This CDR3 region has 16 residues.

Ten or more counts support this clonotype. The chain employs TRBV29-1 and TRBJ2-7; maybe TRBD1 (6 bases). The V gene lost 7 bases and the J gene lost 7 bases, with 14 bases spanning the gap. The germline V gene has CDR1 SQVTM and CDR2 ANQGSEA. The CDR3 is made up of 11 amino acids. CDR3 DNA: TGCAGCGCCGCCGGGACAAGAGAGCAGTACTTC. This translates into CSAAGTREQYF.

This clonotype was recorded many times. The genes are TRBV5-1 and TRBJ2-7; 13 bases line up with TRBD2. Germline V CDR1 and CDR2: SGHRS, YFSETQ. Unmatched junction bases numbered 11, after V lost 4 bases and J lost 1 base. This CDR3 region has 18 residues. In DNA form, the CDR3 reads TGCGCCAGCAGCCTGCTTGCCTCGGGACTAGCGGGGTCCTACGAGCAGTACTTC. Protein: CASSLLASGLAGSYEQYF.

V usage is TRBV5-1 and J usage is TRBJ1-1, with 10 bases identical to TRBD1. V dropped 4 bases and J dropped 5; count of bases not matched to a gene: 14. The CDR3 contains 17 residues. Germline CDR1 is SGHRS and CDR2 is YFSETQ. CDR3 in amino acids: CASSRRGGQGLRTEAFF. CDR3 nucleotides: TGCGCCAGCAGCCGCAGGGGGGGACAGGGGTTGAGGACTGAAGCTTTCTTT. Supplemented by reference TRBV5-1 and TRBJ1-1, the full variable domain reads KAGVTQTPRYLIKTRGQQVTLSCSPISGHRSVSWYQQTPGQGLQFLFEYFSETQRNKGNFPGRFSGRQFSNSRSEMNVSTLELGDSALYLCASSRRGGQGLRTEAFFGQGTRLTVV.

This clonotype was counted ten times or more. The chain employs TRBV6-2 or TRBV6-3 and TRBJ2-7; D unresolved. Per the germline V gene, CDR1 is MNHEY and CDR2 is SVGEGT. The germline V and J ends were trimmed by 8 bases and 0 bases, with 17 bases remaining between them. This CDR3 is built from 15 residues. CDR3 in amino acids: CASGTISRVSYEQYF. For the CDR3, the DNA is TGTGCCAGCGGTACAATTAGCCGGGTCTCCTACGAGCAGTACTTC.

This clonotype was detected ten times or more. The chain joins TRBV5-6 to TRBJ2-1; 7 bases map to TRBD2. The length of the CDR3 is 12 residues. Losses at the gene ends were 3 bases for V and 12 bases for J; bases not matched to a gene: 6. The germline CDR1 and CDR2 sequences are SGHDT and YYEEEE. Here the CDR3 reads CASSWGGIRQFF. The CDR3 nucleotides read TGTGCCAGCAGCTGGGGAGGGATTCGGCAGTTCTTC.